The 25 T cell receptor beta chains below were found in one sample sequenced in a study of blood T cell repertoires in COVID-19. Assay used: immunoSEQ multiplex PCR; TCRdb lists only in-frame clones, some missing. The sample includes roughly 200,000 clones, roughly 80% seen only once; the top ten take over 6%. Sequencing was carried out using peripheral blood. These receptors originate from an elderly woman with COVID-19, enrolled during active disease.

The chain recombines TRBV12-3 or TRBV12-4 with TRBJ1-1; D is unresolved. The CDR3 has 13 residues. The V end was cut by 7 bases, the J end by 7 bases, with 16 bases between. CDR3 in amino acids: CASTLADFGEAFF. The CDR3 DNA reads TGTGCCAGCACCTTGGCGGACTTCGGTGAAGCTTTCTTT.

The chain uses TRBV27 and TRBJ2-7; D is perhaps TRBD2 (7 bases). The CDR3 has 15 amino acids. Germline CDR1 and CDR2: MNHEY and SMNVEV (reference sequence). Between the trimmed V and J ends, which lost 3 bases and 1 base, there was a span of 13 bases. The chain's CDR3 is CASSFGGTTSYEQYF. In nucleotides, the CDR3 is TGTGCCAGCAGTTTCGGGGGGACAACTTCCTACGAGCAGTACTTC.

The chain has TRBV19 and TRBJ1-3, with D uncertain. CDR3 length: 15 residues. The V gene's germline CDR1 is LNHDA and CDR2 SQIVND (reference sequence). Trimming removed 5 bases at V and 0 bases at J, with 11 bases between. Here the CDR3 reads CASSLPRLSGNTIYF. CDR3 bases: TGTGCCAGTAGTCTCCCCCGACTCTCTGGAAACACCATATATTTT.

The chain carries TRBV7-3 and TRBJ2-7; 11 bases line up with TRBD2. The CDR3 covers 16 residues. With V trimmed by 1 base and J by 7 bases, 9 bases remained unmatched. Germline CDR1 reads SGHTA; CDR2 reads FQGTGA. The CDR3 DNA is TGTGCCAGCAGCTTAAACCCCATAGCGGGAGGGGCTGAGCAGTACTTC. Translating gives CASSLNPIAGGAEQYF.

The rearrangement uses TRBV3-1 (or the pseudogene TRBV3-2) and TRBJ1-2; possible D gene TRBD1, 5 bases. Germline V lookup: CDR1 LGHDT, CDR2 YNNKEL (reference sequence). Trimming took 1 base from V and 8 from J, leaving 14 bases between them. This CDR3 is built from 14 residues. The CDR3 protein is CASSQAAGPLGYTF. The CDR3 region has the DNA TGTGCCAGCAGCCAAGCCGCAGGGCCCTTGGGCTACACCTTC.

The genes are TRBV7-6 and TRBJ2-5, with 12 bases aligning to TRBD2. V gave up 5 bases and J gave up 3 bases; unmatched junction bases: 7. The germline gives CDR1 SGHVS, CDR2 FNYEAQ. This CDR3 is built from 16 residues. DNA of the CDR3: TGTGCCAGCAGCAAAAGGAGGACTAGCGGGGAAGAGACCCAGTACTTC. Residues: CASSKRRTSGEETQYF.

The rearrangement uses TRBV7-2 and TRBJ1-6; 8 bases map to TRBD1. Germline trimming cut 8 bases from V and 7 bases from J; bases unmatched to any gene: 19. This CDR3 has 18 residues. CDR1 and CDR2 from the germline V gene are SGHTA and FQGNSA. The CDR3 region has the DNA TGTGCCAGCGCCAGGCGGACAGGGAGCGGTATGAGGAATTCACCCCTCCACTTT. Translating gives CASARRTGSGMRNSPLHF.

The rearrangement joins TRBV19 to TRBJ2-4; D might be TRBD2 (6 bases). This CDR3 region has 14 residues. CDR1 LNHDA and CDR2 SQIVND come from the germline V gene (reference sequence). V was clipped by 9 bases and J by 9 bases, with 21 bases between them. This CDR3 reads CASGDPRLVTIQYF. The CDR3 DNA reads TGTGCCAGCGGGGATCCTAGACTAGTAACCATTCAGTACTTC.

The chain joins TRBV18 to TRBJ1-2; D is perhaps TRBD1 (5 bases). This CDR3 contains 12 residues. From germline, CDR1 is KGHSH and CDR2 LQKENI. Trimming took off 2 bases at V and 14 bases at J, with 15 bases between the two ends. The CDR3 sequence: CASSPGTHPVTF. As DNA, the CDR3 is TGTGCCAGCTCACCAGGGACTCATCCGGTGACCTTC.

The chain carries TRBV9 and TRBJ1-2; 8 nucleotides align to TRBD1. CDR3 length: 15 amino acids. V was pared by 0 bases and J by 3 bases, with 4 bases of the junction left unmatched. Germline loops: CDR1 SGDLS, CDR2 YYNGEE. The CDR3 sequence is CASSVGAGGHYGYTF. The DNA for the CDR3 is TGTGCCAGCAGCGTAGGGGCAGGGGGCCACTATGGCTACACCTTC.

A remark on this clone: An end of the junction does not agree with germline; a read error may underlie this. This sequence joins TRBV7-7 and TRBJ2-1; tentative D call: TRBD1 (6 bases). Looked up from germline, CDR1 is SSHAT and CDR2 is FNYEAQ (reference sequence). The CDR3 runs to 13 residues. Here the CDR3 reads CASSLNRANEQFF. The DNA of the CDR3 is TGTGCTAGCAGCTTAAACAGGGCAAATGAGCAGTTCTTC.

The V call is TRBV2, the J call TRBJ1-1; D may be TRBD1 (5 bases). The CDR3 has 15 residues. Germline V CDR1 and CDR2: SNHLY, FYNNEI. V was clipped by 3 bases and J by 6 bases, with 17 bases between them. The CDR3 coding sequence is TGTGCCAGCAGTGAGGTCGGGGGGTTAGAGGCTGAAGCTTTCTTT. Protein product: CASSEVGGLEAEAFF.

This chain uses TRBV29-1 with TRBJ2-6; possibly TRBD1 for D (5 bases). V lost 5 bases and J 5 bases, leaving 25 bases between the germline ends. Germline V gene sequence: CDR1 SQVTM, CDR2 ANQGSEA. The CDR3 extends over 18 amino acids. The CDR3 is CSVSLIGAAESWANVLTF. CDR3 nucleotides: TGCAGCGTTTCCTTAATAGGGGCCGCTGAATCCTGGGCCAACGTCCTGACTTTC.

The chain uses TRBV5-6 and TRBJ1-1; 9 nucleotides align to TRBD1. The V segment lost 7 bases and the J segment 3 bases; nucleotides outside the gene matches: 7. The CDR3 runs 14 residues. Germline CDR1 SGHDT, CDR2 YYEEEE. CDR3 bases: TGTGCCAGCGAGAGGACAGGGGAGGACACTGAAGCTTTCTTT. This encodes CASERTGEDTEAFF.

The chain carries TRBV5-1 and TRBJ2-7, with 11 bases matching TRBD2. Germline V CDR1 and CDR2: SGHRS, YFSETQ. The CDR3 spans 14 residues. V gave up 0 bases and J gave up 6 bases; unmatched junction bases: 2. As DNA, the CDR3 is TGCGCCAGCAGCTTGGAACTAGCGGGGGCCGAGCAGTACTTC. The encoded protein is CASSLELAGAEQYF.

With respect to this clone: The sample holds other DNA sequences that translate to the same CDR3. The gene calls are TRBV6-5 and TRBJ1-5; TRBD1 might be the D (5 bases). With 6 bases removed from V and 7 bases from J, the gap between germline ends came to 13 bases. Germline V gene lookup returns CDR1 MNHEY and CDR2 SVGAGI. The CDR3 contains 13 residues. CDR3 amino acids: CASRGQGNQPQHF. The CDR3 DNA sequence: TGTGCCAGCAGAGGGCAGGGAAACCAGCCCCAGCATTTT.

This clone came up once. The chain links TRBV28 to TRBJ1-3; D is undetermined. Looked up from germline, CDR1 is MDHEN and CDR2 is SYDVKM. Trimming removed 8 bases from V and 2 bases from J, with 10 bases in between. This CDR3 has 13 residues. This chain's CDR3 is CASLRQPGNTIYF. CDR3 DNA: TGTGCCAGCCTGAGGCAGCCTGGAAACACCATATATTTT.

The CDR3 region has the DNA TGCGCCAGCAGCGAACCAGGGTCGAACACCGGGGAGCTGTTTTTT. Translating it yields CASSEPGSNTGELFF. The chain employs TRBV5-1 and TRBJ2-2; tentatively, D is TRBD1 (5 bases). Germline CDR1 SGHRS, CDR2 YFSETQ. The V end lost 4 bases, the J end lost 0 bases, and 10 bases lay between the germline ends. The CDR3 length is 15 residues.

The chain employs TRBV5-4 and TRBJ2-4, with 8 bases aligning to TRBD1. The CDR3 has 15 amino acids. Germline V gives CDR1 SGHNT, CDR2 YYREEE (reference sequence). V gave up 0 bases and J gave up 3 bases; unmatched junction bases: 2. The CDR3 loop reads CASSLGGTGKNIQYF. The CDR3 DNA reads TGTGCCAGCAGCTTGGGGGGGACAGGCAAAAACATTCAGTACTTC.

This chain connects TRBV27 to TRBJ2-1; 10 bases are shared with TRBD1. CDR1 is MNHEY, CDR2 SMNVEV, per germline (reference sequence). The CDR3 runs to 22 residues. V lost 6 bases, J lost 2 bases, and 25 bases stayed unmatched. The CDR3 DNA is TGTGCCAGCAGCCCCGGGGCCCGCCGGGACAGGGGTCGGGGGGGGACCTACAATGAGCAGTTCTTC. Amino acid sequence: CASSPGARRDRGRGGTYNEQFF.

This clone was observed a handful of times. The chain uses TRBV7-9 and TRBJ2-7, with 9 bases aligning to TRBD1. The CDR3 totals 14 residues. V gave up 4 bases and J gave up 3 bases; unmatched junction bases: 4. Germline values: CDR1 SEHNR, CDR2 FQNEAQ (reference sequence). The CDR3 bases are TGTGCCAGCAGCTCCGGGACAGGGAACTACGAGCAGTACTTC. It codes for CASSSGTGNYEQYF.

The genes are TRBV12-3 or TRBV12-4 and TRBJ2-3; D unresolved. V shed 4 bases and J shed 4 bases, with 3 bases lying between them. There are 11 residues in the CDR3. CDR3 loop: CASSSADTQYF. CDR3 coding DNA: TGTGCCAGCAGTTCAGCAGATACGCAGTATTTT.

This rearrangement joins TRBV2 to TRBJ1-2; TRBD1 matches 9 bases. CDR1 SNHLY and CDR2 FYNNEI come from the germline V gene. This CDR3 is 16 amino acids long. J gave up 4 bases and V 5 bases, and 11 bases lay outside the gene matches. As DNA, the CDR3 is TGTGCCAGCAGTCTAGATACAGGGGGCGGCGGCTATGGCTACACCTTC. As protein: CASSLDTGGGGYGYTF.

The chain is built from TRBV10-3 and TRBJ2-7, with 8 bases fitting TRBD2. Germline V lookup: CDR1 ENHRY, CDR2 SYGVKD. Trimming took 10 bases from V and 1 from J; bases not matched to a gene: 6. This CDR3 contains 13 residues. The CDR3 DNA reads TGTGCCACGGGGGGGGTACCTTCCTACGAGCAGTACTTC. As protein: CATGGVPSYEQYF.

The chain links TRBV6-5 to TRBJ1-2; 7 nucleotides agree with TRBD1. CDR3 length: 14 amino acids. The V and J ends lost 6 bases and 4 bases, in that order; junction bases with no gene match: 8. Germline lookup yields CDR1 MNHEY and CDR2 SVGAGI. CDR3 bases: TGTGCCAGCAGCACACCTACAGGGGCCTATGGCTACACCTTC. This codes for CASSTPTGAYGYTF.